These T cell receptor beta chains were read from a single sample in a study of T cell responses to AZD1222 COVID-19 vaccine. Sequencing used immunoSEQ multiplex PCR; TCRdb keeps in-frame clones, though not all of them. The sample lists over 100,000 clones, approximately 91% occurring once. Sequences were derived from peripheral blood, sampled on day 0 of AZD1222 vaccination. The receptor set was obtained from an adult in good health. CDR3s include the opening cysteine and the closing phenylalanine or tryptophan. The D gene is left open where the match is weak. Expanded clones get a size class; other rows say once, few or many, or leave the size out.

D gene: -; V gene: TRBV4-3; clone size: -; J gene: TRBJ2-5; CDR3 DNA: TGCGCCAGCAGCCAAGGTCTTGGCGGTACGGAGACCCAGTACTTC; CDR3 protein: CASSQGLGGTETQYF
D gene: -; V gene: TRBV6-4; clone size: -; J gene: TRBJ1-6; CDR3 DNA: TGTGCCAGCAGTGAGGAGGGTGATTCACCCCTCCACTTT; CDR3 protein: CASSEEGDSPLHF
D gene: -; V gene: TRBV24-1; clone size: -; J gene: TRBJ2-1; CDR3 DNA: TGTGCCACCAGTGATTTAGTTGTAGCGTGGAATGAGCAGTTCTTC; CDR3 protein: CATSDLVVAWNEQFF
D gene: -; V gene: TRBV24-1; clone size: -; J gene: TRBJ2-1; CDR3 DNA: TGTGCCACCAGTGATTCCCGTTCGGCTAGCGATGAGCAGTTCTTC; CDR3 protein: CATSDSRSASDEQFF
D gene: -; V gene: TRBV7-3; clone size: once; J gene: TRBJ1-1; CDR3 DNA: TGTGCCAGCAGCTTAGATCCGGGGAACACTGAAGCTTTCTTT; CDR3 protein: CASSLDPGNTEAFF
D gene: -; V gene: TRBV12-3/TRBV12-4; clone size: -; J gene: TRBJ2-3; CDR3 DNA: TGTGCCAGCAGTTTAGACGGCGCAGATACGCAGTATTTT; CDR3 protein: CASSLDGADTQYF
D gene: TRBD1; V gene: TRBV9; clone size: -; J gene: TRBJ1-2; CDR3 DNA: TGTGCCAGCAGCCCCGGGACAGGACGATGGGACACCTTC; CDR3 protein: CASSPGTGRWDTF
D gene: -; V gene: TRBV12-3/TRBV12-4; clone size: -; J gene: TRBJ1-3; CDR3 DNA: TGTGCCAGCAGTTTGCGGGCAAACACCATATATTTT; CDR3 protein: CASSLRANTIYF
D gene: -; V gene: TRBV7-9; clone size: -; J gene: TRBJ1-4; CDR3 DNA: TGTGCCAGCAGCTTAGTTGGCGGGGGCAGTGGTGAAAAACTGTTTTTT; CDR3 protein: CASSLVGGGSGEKLFF
D gene: -; V gene: TRBV6-5; clone size: -; J gene: TRBJ1-1; CDR3 DNA: TGTGCCAGCAGTTACGGGGGGGTGAACACTGAAGCTTTCTTT; CDR3 protein: CASSYGGVNTEAFF
D gene: -; V gene: TRBV5-1; clone size: -; J gene: TRBJ1-4; CDR3 DNA: TGCGCCAGCAGCAGGGTTAATGAAAAACTGTTTTTT; CDR3 protein: CASSRVNEKLFF
D gene: -; V gene: TRBV28; clone size: -; J gene: TRBJ1-6; CDR3 DNA: TGTGCCAGCAGTTTATCGGGAGGTTCACCCCTCCACTTT; CDR3 protein: CASSLSGGSPLHF
D gene: -; V gene: TRBV4-3; clone size: -; J gene: TRBJ1-4; CDR3 DNA: TGCGCCAGCAGCCAGCGAGGAGGACATACGGGGGAAAAACTGTTTTTT; CDR3 protein: CASSQRGGHTGEKLFF
D gene: TRBD2; V gene: TRBV6-5; clone size: -; J gene: TRBJ2-1; CDR3 DNA: TGTGCCAGTTTAGCGGGGCCCTTTAACAATGAGCAGTTCTTC; CDR3 protein: CASLAGPFNNEQFF
D gene: TRBD2; V gene: TRBV7-9; clone size: -; J gene: TRBJ2-5; CDR3 DNA: TGTGCCAGCAGCGACTCGGGGGGGGCGGAGACCCAGTACTTC; CDR3 protein: CASSDSGGAETQYF
D gene: -; V gene: TRBV19; clone size: -; J gene: TRBJ1-2; CDR3 DNA: TGTGCCAGTAGTATAAAAGGGGACTCGTATGGCTACACCTTC; CDR3 protein: CASSIKGDSYGYTF
D gene: TRBD2; V gene: TRBV7-9; clone size: -; J gene: TRBJ2-3; CDR3 DNA: TGTGCCAGCGCCGCTAGCGGGGGGAGGACAGATACGCAGTATTTT; CDR3 protein: CASAASGGRTDTQYF
D gene: TRBD1; V gene: TRBV11-2; clone size: -; J gene: TRBJ2-1; CDR3 DNA: TGTGCCAGCAGCCCCCGGACAGGACCTCTGAATGAGCAGTTCTTC; CDR3 protein: CASSPRTGPLNEQFF
D gene: -; V gene: TRBV5-6; clone size: -; J gene: TRBJ1-5; CDR3 DNA: TGTGCCAGCAGCTTGGACCGGGGTGGTCAGCCCCAGCATTTT; CDR3 protein: CASSLDRGGQPQHF
D gene: -; V gene: TRBV4-1; clone size: -; J gene: TRBJ2-7; CDR3 DNA: TGCGCCAGCAGCCAAGGGCCCGGAACCTACGAGCAGTACTTC; CDR3 protein: CASSQGPGTYEQYF
D gene: -; V gene: TRBV6-5; clone size: -; J gene: TRBJ1-2; CDR3 DNA: TGTGCCAGCAAGATCGGACAGATCTATGGCTACACCTTC; CDR3 protein: CASKIGQIYGYTF
D gene: TRBD1; V gene: TRBV9; clone size: -; J gene: TRBJ1-4; CDR3 DNA: TGTGCCAGCAGCGTCGGACAGGGTTCGGAAAAACTGTTTTTT; CDR3 protein: CASSVGQGSEKLFF
D gene: -; V gene: TRBV12-3/TRBV12-4; clone size: once; J gene: TRBJ2-2; CDR3 DNA: TGTGCCAGCAGTTTTCTGGGCCCCGGGGAGCTGTTTTTT; CDR3 protein: CASSFLGPGELFF
D gene: TRBD1; V gene: TRBV30; clone size: -; J gene: TRBJ1-2; CDR3 DNA: TGTGCCTGGAGTGTATCCAGGGGGCAGTATGGCTACACCTTC; CDR3 protein: CAWSVSRGQYGYTF
D gene: -; V gene: TRBV4-3; clone size: -; J gene: TRBJ1-1; CDR3 DNA: TGCGCCAGCAGCCAAGATATCTCGGCGGGGTCTTTCTTT; CDR3 protein: CASSQDISAGSFF
D gene: TRBD1; V gene: TRBV7-9; clone size: -; J gene: TRBJ1-2; CDR3 DNA: TGTGCCAGCAGCTTAGGGACAGGCTATGGCTACACCTTC; CDR3 protein: CASSLGTGYGYTF
D gene: TRBD2; V gene: TRBV5-1; clone size: once; J gene: TRBJ2-5; CDR3 DNA: TGCGCCAGCAGCTTGACGGTAGCGGGGGCTAAGGGACAAGAGACCCAGTACTTC; CDR3 protein: CASSLTVAGAKGQETQYF
D gene: -; V gene: TRBV5-5; clone size: -; J gene: TRBJ1-2; CDR3 DNA: TGTGCCAGCAGCCCGACAGAGATCTATGGCTACACCTTC; CDR3 protein: CASSPTEIYGYTF
D gene: -; V gene: TRBV4-2; clone size: -; J gene: TRBJ2-7; CDR3 DNA: TGTGCCAGCAGCCAAGAACCGGGACACTACGAGCAGTACTTC; CDR3 protein: CASSQEPGHYEQYF
D gene: -; V gene: TRBV28; clone size: few; J gene: TRBJ1-2; CDR3 DNA: TGTGCCAGCAGCCCCGCGGGACGCTCGTTCTATGGCTACACCTTC; CDR3 protein: CASSPAGRSFYGYTF
D gene: TRBD2; V gene: TRBV9; clone size: -; J gene: TRBJ2-2; CDR3 DNA: TGTGCCAGCAGCGTAGTGGTCGGGGGGGGCACCGGGGAGCTGTTTTTT; CDR3 protein: CASSVVVGGGTGELFF
D gene: -; V gene: TRBV7-7; clone size: -; J gene: TRBJ2-1; CDR3 DNA: TGTGCCAGCAGCTTAGGGGCAGGGGCTGGGAATGAGCAGTTCTTC; CDR3 protein: CASSLGAGAGNEQFF
D gene: TRBD1; V gene: TRBV4-1; clone size: -; J gene: TRBJ1-5; CDR3 DNA: TGCGCCAGCAGCCAAATCACAGGGGGGCGGCAGCCCCAGCATTTT; CDR3 protein: CASSQITGGRQPQHF
D gene: -; V gene: TRBV19; clone size: -; J gene: TRBJ2-7; CDR3 DNA: TGTGCCAGCCGTAGCGGCAGGGGGTTCCACGAGCAGTACTTC; CDR3 protein: CASRSGRGFHEQYF
D gene: -; V gene: TRBV7-2; clone size: -; J gene: TRBJ2-7; CDR3 DNA: TGTGCCAGCAGCTACGGACAGATTGCCACCTACGAGCAGTACTTC; CDR3 protein: CASSYGQIATYEQYF
D gene: TRBD1; V gene: TRBV4-2; clone size: -; J gene: TRBJ1-3; CDR3 DNA: TGTGCCAGCAGCCAAGCAAACCGGGACAGGAAGTTCTCTGGAAACACCATATATTTT; CDR3 protein: CASSQANRDRKFSGNTIYF
D gene: TRBD1; V gene: TRBV25-1; clone size: once; J gene: TRBJ1-2; CDR3 DNA: TGTGCCAGCAGTCGGGACAGGGAGGAGCGGGGCTATGGCTACACCTTC; CDR3 protein: CASSRDREERGYGYTF
D gene: -; V gene: TRBV18; clone size: -; J gene: TRBJ2-1; CDR3 DNA: TGTGCCAGCTCACGAGAACATCCGGGGCAGTTCTTC; CDR3 protein: CASSREHPGQFF
D gene: -; V gene: TRBV7-9; clone size: -; J gene: TRBJ2-7; CDR3 DNA: TGTGCCAGCAGCTTAGTCCCGGAATCCTACGAGCAGTACTTC; CDR3 protein: CASSLVPESYEQYF
D gene: -; V gene: TRBV5-1; clone size: -; J gene: TRBJ2-7; CDR3 DNA: TGCGCCAGCAGCTTGCCCCAGGGGGGAACCTACGAGCAGTACTTC; CDR3 protein: CASSLPQGGTYEQYF
D gene: TRBD1; V gene: TRBV6-5; clone size: -; J gene: TRBJ1-2; CDR3 DNA: TGTGCCAGCAGTTATCGAGGACAGGGCTCCTATGGCTACACCTTC; CDR3 protein: CASSYRGQGSYGYTF
D gene: -; V gene: TRBV4-3; clone size: -; J gene: TRBJ1-6; CDR3 DNA: TGCGCCAGCAGCCAAGAGTTAGAGGGAGGAAATTCACCCCTCCACTTT; CDR3 protein: CASSQELEGGNSPLHF
D gene: -; V gene: TRBV19; clone size: -; J gene: TRBJ2-2; CDR3 DNA: TGTGCCAGTAGTACCTCCCGGACAGCACCGAATACGGGGGAGCTGTTTTTT; CDR3 protein: CASSTSRTAPNTGELFF
D gene: TRBD1; V gene: TRBV5-4; clone size: -; J gene: TRBJ2-2; CDR3 DNA: TGTGCCAGCAGCTTCTCCGGGACAGGGACCGGGGAGCTGTTTTTT; CDR3 protein: CASSFSGTGTGELFF
D gene: TRBD2; V gene: TRBV27; clone size: -; J gene: TRBJ2-3; CDR3 DNA: TGTGCCAGCAGTGTATCACTAGCGGAGAGAGATACGCAGTATTTT; CDR3 protein: CASSVSLAERDTQYF
D gene: -; V gene: TRBV19; clone size: few; J gene: TRBJ1-1; CDR3 DNA: TGTGCCAGTAGGTTCAGAGGGAACACTGAAGCTTTCTTT; CDR3 protein: CASRFRGNTEAFF
D gene: -; V gene: TRBV7-2; clone size: -; J gene: TRBJ1-2; CDR3 DNA: TGTGCCAGCAGCGCTCCCCCCCCGAGCTATGGCTACACCTTC; CDR3 protein: CASSAPPPSYGYTF
D gene: -; V gene: TRBV6-5; clone size: -; J gene: TRBJ1-3; CDR3 DNA: TGTGCCAGCCGGGGGTACTCTGGAAACACCATATATTTT; CDR3 protein: CASRGYSGNTIYF
D gene: -; V gene: TRBV21-1; clone size: -; J gene: TRBJ1-1; CDR3 DNA: TGTGCCAGCAGCAACCGACAGGGTGAATGGTCCACTGAAGCTTTCTTT; CDR3 protein: CASSNRQGEWSTEAFF
D gene: -; V gene: TRBV5-5; clone size: -; J gene: TRBJ1-5; CDR3 DNA: TGTGCCAGCAGCCTGGGGGGGGGCAATCAGCCCCAGCATTTT; CDR3 protein: CASSLGGGNQPQHF
D gene: -; V gene: TRBV19; clone size: -; J gene: TRBJ1-2; CDR3 DNA: TGTGCCAGTAGTATAGGGGGAGATACAAATGGCTACACCTTC; CDR3 protein: CASSIGGDTNGYTF
D gene: -; V gene: TRBV7-8; clone size: -; J gene: TRBJ2-1; CDR3 DNA: TGTGCCAGCAGCCAAGGGCTGACAGAGCAGTTCTTC; CDR3 protein: CASSQGLTEQFF
D gene: -; V gene: TRBV5-6; clone size: -; J gene: TRBJ2-1; CDR3 DNA: TGTGCCAGCAGCTTAGCTAGGGGAGTAGGGGAGCAGTTCTTC; CDR3 protein: CASSLARGVGEQFF
D gene: -; V gene: TRBV28; clone size: once; J gene: TRBJ1-2; CDR3 DNA: TGTGCCAGCAGTTTCAGAGGACCTAACTATGGCTACACCTTC; CDR3 protein: CASSFRGPNYGYTF
D gene: -; V gene: TRBV5-1; clone size: -; J gene: TRBJ2-5; CDR3 DNA: TGCGCCAGCAGCTTGAACGGGGGCCCCCAAGAGGCCCAGTACTTC; CDR3 protein: CASSLNGGPQEAQYF
D gene: -; V gene: TRBV6-1; clone size: -; J gene: TRBJ1-2; CDR3 DNA: TGTGCCAGCAGTGAAGATGGCTACACCTTC; CDR3 protein: CASSEDGYTF
D gene: -; V gene: TRBV28; clone size: -; J gene: TRBJ2-5; CDR3 DNA: TGTGCCAGCAGGGGGACCTCCCCCCAAGAGACCCAGTACTTC; CDR3 protein: CASRGTSPQETQYF